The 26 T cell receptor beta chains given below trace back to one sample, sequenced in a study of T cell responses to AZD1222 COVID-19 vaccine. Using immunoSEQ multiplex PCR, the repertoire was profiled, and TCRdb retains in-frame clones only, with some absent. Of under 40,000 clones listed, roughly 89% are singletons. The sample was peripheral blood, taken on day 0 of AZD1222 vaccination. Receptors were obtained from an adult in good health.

CDR3 in amino acids: CASSQVGLAGDQYF. CDR3 bases: TGCGCCAGCAGCCAAGTAGGACTAGCGGGAGATCAGTACTTC. The chain links TRBV4-1 to TRBJ2-4; 13 bases align to TRBD2. V gave up 1 base and J gave up 12 bases; unmatched junction bases: 3. The CDR3 has 14 amino acids. The germline gives CDR1 MGHRA, CDR2 YSYEKL.

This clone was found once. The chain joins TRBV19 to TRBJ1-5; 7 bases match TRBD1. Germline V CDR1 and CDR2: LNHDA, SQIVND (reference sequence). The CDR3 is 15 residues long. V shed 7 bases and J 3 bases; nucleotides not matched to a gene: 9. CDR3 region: CASTARGQNNQPQHF. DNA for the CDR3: TGTGCCAGTACCGCCCGGGGACAGAACAATCAGCCCCAGCATTTT. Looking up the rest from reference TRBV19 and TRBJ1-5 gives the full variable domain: DGGITQSPKYLFRKEGQNVTLSCEQNLNHDAMYWYRQDPGQGLRLIYYSQIVNDFQKGDIAEGYSVSREKKESFPLTVTSAQKNPTAFYLCASTARGQNNQPQHFGDGTRLSIL.

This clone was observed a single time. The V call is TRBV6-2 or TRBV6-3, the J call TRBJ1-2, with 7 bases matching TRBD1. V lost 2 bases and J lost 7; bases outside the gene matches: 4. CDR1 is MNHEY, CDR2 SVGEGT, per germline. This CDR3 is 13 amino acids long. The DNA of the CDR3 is TGTGCCAGCAGTTACAGACAGGGCGGTGGCTACACCTTC. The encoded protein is CASSYRQGGGYTF.

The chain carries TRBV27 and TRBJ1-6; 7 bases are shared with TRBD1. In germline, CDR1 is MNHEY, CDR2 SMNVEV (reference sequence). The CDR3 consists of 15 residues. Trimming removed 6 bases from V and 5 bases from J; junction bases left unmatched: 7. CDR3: CASRPGTDHNSPLHF. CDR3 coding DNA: TGTGCCAGCAGACCCGGGACAGATCATAATTCACCCCTCCACTTT.

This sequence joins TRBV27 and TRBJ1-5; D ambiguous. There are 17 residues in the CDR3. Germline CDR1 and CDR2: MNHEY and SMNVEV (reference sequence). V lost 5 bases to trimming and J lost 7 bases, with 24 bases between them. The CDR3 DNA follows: TGTGCCAGCAGTCCTCTATTTCTGCGGGGTTCAAACCAGCCCCAGCATTTT. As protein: CASSPLFLRGSNQPQHF.

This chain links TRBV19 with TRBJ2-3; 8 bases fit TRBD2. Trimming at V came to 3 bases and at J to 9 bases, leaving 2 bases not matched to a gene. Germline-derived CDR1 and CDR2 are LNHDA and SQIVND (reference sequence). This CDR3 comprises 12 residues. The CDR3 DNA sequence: TGTGCCAGTAGTATTAGCGGGGTAACGCAGTATTTT. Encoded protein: CASSISGVTQYF.

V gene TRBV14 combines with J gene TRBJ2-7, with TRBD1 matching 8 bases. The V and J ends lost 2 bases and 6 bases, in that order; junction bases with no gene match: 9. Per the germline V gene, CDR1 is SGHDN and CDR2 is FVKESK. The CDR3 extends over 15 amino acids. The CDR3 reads CASSQTRDRGAEQYF. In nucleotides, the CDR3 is TGTGCCAGCAGCCAAACCCGAGACAGGGGTGCCGAGCAGTACTTC.

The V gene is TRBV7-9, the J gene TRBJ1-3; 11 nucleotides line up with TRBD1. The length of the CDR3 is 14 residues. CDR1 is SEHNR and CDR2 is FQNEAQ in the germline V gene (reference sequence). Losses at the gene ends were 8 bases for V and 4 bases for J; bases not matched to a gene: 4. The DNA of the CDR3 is TGTGCCAGCGGACAGGGGGCGAGAGGAAACACCATATATTTT. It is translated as CASGQGARGNTIYF.

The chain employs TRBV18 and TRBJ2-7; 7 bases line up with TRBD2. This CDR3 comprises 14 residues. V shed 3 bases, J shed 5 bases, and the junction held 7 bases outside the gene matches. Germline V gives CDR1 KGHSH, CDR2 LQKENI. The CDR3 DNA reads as TGTGCCAGCTCACCTGTGGGGGGGAGGAACGAGCAGTACTTC. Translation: CASSPVGGRNEQYF.

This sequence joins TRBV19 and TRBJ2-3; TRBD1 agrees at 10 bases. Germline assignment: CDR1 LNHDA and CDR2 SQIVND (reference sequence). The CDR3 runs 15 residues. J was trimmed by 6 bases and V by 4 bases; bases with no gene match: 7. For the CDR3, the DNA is TGTGCCAGTAGTACCCCGGGACAGGGGTTGGATACGCAGTATTTT. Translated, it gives CASSTPGQGLDTQYF.

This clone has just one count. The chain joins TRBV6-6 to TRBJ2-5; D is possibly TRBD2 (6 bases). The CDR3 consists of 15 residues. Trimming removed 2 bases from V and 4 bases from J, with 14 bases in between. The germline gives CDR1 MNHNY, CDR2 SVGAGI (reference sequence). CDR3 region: CASSYEGTLRETQYF. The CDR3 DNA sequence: TGTGCCAGCAGTTACGAAGGGACTCTACGAGAGACCCAGTACTTC.

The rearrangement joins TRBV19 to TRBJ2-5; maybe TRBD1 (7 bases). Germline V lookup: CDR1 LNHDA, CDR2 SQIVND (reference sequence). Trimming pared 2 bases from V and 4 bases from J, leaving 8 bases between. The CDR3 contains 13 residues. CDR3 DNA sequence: TGTGCCAGTAGTATACAGGGGGGAGAGACCCAGTACTTC. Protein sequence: CASSIQGGETQYF. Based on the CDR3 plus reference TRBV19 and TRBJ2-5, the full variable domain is DGGITQSPKYLFRKEGQNVTLSCEQNLNHDAMYWYRQDPGQGLRLIYYSQIVNDFQKGDIAEGYSVSREKKESFPLTVTSAQKNPTAFYLCASSIQGGETQYFGPGTRLLVL.

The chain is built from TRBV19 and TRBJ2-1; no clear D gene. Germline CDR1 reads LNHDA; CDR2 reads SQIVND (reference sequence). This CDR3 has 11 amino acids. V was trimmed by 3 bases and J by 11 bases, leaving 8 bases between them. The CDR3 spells CASSIARQQFF. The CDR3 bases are TGTGCCAGTAGTATTGCCAGGCAGCAGTTCTTC.

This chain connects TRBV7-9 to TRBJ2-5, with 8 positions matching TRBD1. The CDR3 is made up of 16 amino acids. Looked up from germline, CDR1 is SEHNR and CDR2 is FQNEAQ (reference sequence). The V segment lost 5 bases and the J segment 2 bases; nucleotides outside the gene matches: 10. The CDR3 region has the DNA TGTGCCAGCAGCCCGGGTACAGGGGGGATTCAAGAGACCCAGTACTTC. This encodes CASSPGTGGIQETQYF.

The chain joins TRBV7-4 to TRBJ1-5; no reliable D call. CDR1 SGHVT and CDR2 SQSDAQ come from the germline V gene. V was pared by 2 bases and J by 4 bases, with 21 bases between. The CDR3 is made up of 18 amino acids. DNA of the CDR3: TGTGCCAGCAGCTTAATGGGGTGTGGGCAGAACCCAAATCAGCCCCAGCATTTT. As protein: CASSLMGCGQNPNQPQHF.

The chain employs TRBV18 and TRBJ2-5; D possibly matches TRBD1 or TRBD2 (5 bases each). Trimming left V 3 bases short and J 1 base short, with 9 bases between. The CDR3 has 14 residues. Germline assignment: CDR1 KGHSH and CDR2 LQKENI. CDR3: CASSPGTFQETQYF. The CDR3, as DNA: TGTGCCAGCTCACCCGGGACGTTCCAAGAGACCCAGTACTTC.

The CDR3 is CATRGGRSNQPQHF. CDR3 sequence (DNA): TGCGCCACCAGAGGGGGCAGGAGCAATCAGCCCCAGCATTTT. V gene TRBV10-1 combines with J gene TRBJ1-5, with 7 bases matching TRBD1. Germline V gene sequence: CDR1 WNHNN, CDR2 SYGVQD (reference sequence). Germline trimming cut 10 bases from V and 1 base from J; bases unmatched to any gene: 7. The CDR3 length is 14 residues.

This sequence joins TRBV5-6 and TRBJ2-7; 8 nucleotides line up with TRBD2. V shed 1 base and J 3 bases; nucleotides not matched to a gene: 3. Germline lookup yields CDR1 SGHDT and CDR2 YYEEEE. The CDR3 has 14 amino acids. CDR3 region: CASSLISGVYEQYF. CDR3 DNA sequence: TGTGCCAGCAGCTTGATTAGCGGGGTCTACGAGCAGTACTTC.

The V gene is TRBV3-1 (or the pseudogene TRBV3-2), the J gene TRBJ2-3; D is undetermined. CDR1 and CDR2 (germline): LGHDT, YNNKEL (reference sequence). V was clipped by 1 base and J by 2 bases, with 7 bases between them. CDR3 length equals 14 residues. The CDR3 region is CASSQGISTDTQYF. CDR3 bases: TGTGCCAGCAGCCAAGGAATCTCCACAGATACGCAGTATTTT.

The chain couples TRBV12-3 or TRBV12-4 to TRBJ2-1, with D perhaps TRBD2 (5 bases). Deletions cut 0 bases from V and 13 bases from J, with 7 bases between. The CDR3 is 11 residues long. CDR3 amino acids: CASSLAGIQFF. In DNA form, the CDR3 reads TGTGCCAGCAGTTTAGCCGGGATTCAGTTCTTC.

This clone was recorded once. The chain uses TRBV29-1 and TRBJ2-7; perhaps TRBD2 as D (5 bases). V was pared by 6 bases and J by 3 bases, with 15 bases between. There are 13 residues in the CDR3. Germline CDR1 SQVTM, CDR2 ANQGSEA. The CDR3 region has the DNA TGCAGCGTGAGTACGCGGGTTAACTACGAGCAGTACTTC. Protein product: CSVSTRVNYEQYF.

The CDR3 sequence: CASSEPNTEAFF. The CDR3 DNA follows: TGTGCCAGCAGTGAACCGAACACTGAAGCTTTCTTT. J is TRBJ1-1 and V is TRBV25-1; D not certain. The V gene lost 2 bases and the J gene lost 1 base, with 2 bases spanning the gap. CDR3 length equals 12 residues. Germline V lookup: CDR1 MGHDK, CDR2 SYGVNS.

CDR3 nucleotides: TGTGCCAGCACCCCGGGAGGGCCCAGGTTGGAGACCCAGTACTTC. Its translation is CASTPGGPRLETQYF. This rearrangement joins TRBV28 to TRBJ2-5; TRBD2 matches 8 bases. CDR1 is MDHEN and CDR2 is SYDVKM in the germline V gene. The CDR3 extends over 15 amino acids. V trimming: 7 bases; J trimming: 5 bases; junction bases outside the gene matches: 12.

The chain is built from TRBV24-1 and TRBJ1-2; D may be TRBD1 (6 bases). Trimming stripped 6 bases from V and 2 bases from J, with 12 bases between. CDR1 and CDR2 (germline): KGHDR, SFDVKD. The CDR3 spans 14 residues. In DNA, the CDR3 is TGTGCCACCAGTTCGACAGGTCTCAACTATGGCTACACCTTC. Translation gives CATSSTGLNYGYTF.

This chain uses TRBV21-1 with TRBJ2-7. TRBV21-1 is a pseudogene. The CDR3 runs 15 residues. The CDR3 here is CASSKGWRLTYEQYF. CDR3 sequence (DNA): TGTGCCAGCAGCAAAGGCTGGCGTTTGACCTACGAGCAGTACTTC.

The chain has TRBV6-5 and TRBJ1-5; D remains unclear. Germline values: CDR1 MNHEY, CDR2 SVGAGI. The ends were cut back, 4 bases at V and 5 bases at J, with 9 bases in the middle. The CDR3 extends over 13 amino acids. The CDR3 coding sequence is TGTGCCAGCAGTTTAGGGTCGGATCAGCCCCAGCATTTT. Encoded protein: CASSLGSDQPQHF.